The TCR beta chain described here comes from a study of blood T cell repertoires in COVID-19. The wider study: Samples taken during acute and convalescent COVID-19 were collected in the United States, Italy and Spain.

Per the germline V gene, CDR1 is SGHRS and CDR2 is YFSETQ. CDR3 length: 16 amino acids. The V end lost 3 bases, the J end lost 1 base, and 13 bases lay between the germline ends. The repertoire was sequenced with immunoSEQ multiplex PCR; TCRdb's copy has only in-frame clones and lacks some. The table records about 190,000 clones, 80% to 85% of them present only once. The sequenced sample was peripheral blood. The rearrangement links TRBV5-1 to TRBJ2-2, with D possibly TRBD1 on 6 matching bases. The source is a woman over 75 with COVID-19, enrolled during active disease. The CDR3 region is CASSSTGYGNTGELFF. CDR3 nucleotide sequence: TGCGCCAGCAGCTCTACAGGGTATGGGAACACCGGGGAGCTGTTTTTT.